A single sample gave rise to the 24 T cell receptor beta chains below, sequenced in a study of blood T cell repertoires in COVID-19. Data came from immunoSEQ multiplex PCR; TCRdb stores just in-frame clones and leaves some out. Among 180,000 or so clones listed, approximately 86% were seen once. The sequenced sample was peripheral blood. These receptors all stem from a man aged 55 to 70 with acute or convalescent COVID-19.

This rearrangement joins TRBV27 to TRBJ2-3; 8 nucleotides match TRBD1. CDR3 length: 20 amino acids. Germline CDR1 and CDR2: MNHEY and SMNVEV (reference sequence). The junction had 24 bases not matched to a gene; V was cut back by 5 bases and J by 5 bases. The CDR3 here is CASSPRDRSARRPQGDTQYF. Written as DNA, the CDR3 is TGTGCCAGCAGTCCTAGGGACAGGTCGGCTAGACGACCCCAGGGAGATACGCAGTATTTT.

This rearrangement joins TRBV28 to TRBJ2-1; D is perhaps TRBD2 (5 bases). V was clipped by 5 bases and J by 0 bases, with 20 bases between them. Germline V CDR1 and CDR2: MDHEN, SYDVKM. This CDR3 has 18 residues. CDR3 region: CASSPLLRTPNSYNEQFF. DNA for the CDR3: TGTGCCAGCAGTCCCCTTCTACGGACTCCTAACTCCTACAATGAGCAGTTCTTC.

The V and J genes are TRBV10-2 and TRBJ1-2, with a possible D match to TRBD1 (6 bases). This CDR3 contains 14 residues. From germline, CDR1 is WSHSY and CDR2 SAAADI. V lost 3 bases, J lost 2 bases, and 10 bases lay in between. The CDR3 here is CASSDWQGNYGYTF. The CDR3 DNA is TGCGCCAGCAGTGACTGGCAGGGGAACTATGGCTACACCTTC.

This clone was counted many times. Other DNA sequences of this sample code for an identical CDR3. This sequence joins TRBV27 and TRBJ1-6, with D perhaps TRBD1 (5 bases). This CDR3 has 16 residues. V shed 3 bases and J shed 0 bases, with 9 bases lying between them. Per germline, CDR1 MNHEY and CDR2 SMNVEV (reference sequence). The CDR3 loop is CASSLGGGSYNSPLHF. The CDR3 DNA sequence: TGTGCCAGCAGTTTGGGGGGGGGCTCCTATAATTCACCCCTCCACTTT.

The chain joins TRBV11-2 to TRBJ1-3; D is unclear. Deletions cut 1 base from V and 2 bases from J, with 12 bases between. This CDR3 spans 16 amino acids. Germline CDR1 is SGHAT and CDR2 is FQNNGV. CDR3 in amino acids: CASSLGLRGPGNTIYF. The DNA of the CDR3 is TGTGCCAGCAGCTTAGGATTGCGGGGTCCTGGAAACACCATATATTTT.

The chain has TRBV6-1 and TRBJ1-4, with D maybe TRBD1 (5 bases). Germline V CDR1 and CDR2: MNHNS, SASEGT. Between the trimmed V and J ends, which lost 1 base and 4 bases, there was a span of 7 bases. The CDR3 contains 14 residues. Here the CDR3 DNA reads TGTGCCAGCAGTGAAGACAGGAGTAATGAAAAACTGTTTTTT. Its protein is CASSEDRSNEKLFF.

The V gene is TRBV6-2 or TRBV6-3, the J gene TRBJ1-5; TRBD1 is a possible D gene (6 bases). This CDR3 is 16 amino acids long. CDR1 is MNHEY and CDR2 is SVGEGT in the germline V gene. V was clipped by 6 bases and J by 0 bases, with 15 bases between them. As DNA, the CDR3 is TGTGCCAGCAGCCTCGGGACAATAGATAGCAATCAGCCCCAGCATTTT. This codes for CASSLGTIDSNQPQHF.

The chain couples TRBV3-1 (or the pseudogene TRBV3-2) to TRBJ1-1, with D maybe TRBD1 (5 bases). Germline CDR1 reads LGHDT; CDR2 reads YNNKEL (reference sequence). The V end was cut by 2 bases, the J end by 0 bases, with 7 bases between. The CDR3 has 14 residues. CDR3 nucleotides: TGTGCCAGCAGCCAAACAGGCATGAACACTGAAGCTTTCTTT. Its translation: CASSQTGMNTEAFF.

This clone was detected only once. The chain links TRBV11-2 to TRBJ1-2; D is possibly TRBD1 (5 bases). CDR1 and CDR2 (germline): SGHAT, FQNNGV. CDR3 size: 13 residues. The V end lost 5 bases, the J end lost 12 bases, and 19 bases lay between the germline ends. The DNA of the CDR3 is TGTGCCAGCAGCCCGACAAGGGGCCTAAGCCACACCTTC. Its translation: CASSPTRGLSHTF. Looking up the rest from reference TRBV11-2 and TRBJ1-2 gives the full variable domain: EAGVAQSPRYKIIEKRQSVAFWCNPISGHATLYWYQQILGQGPKLLIQFQNNGVVDDSQLPKDRFSAERLKGVDSTLKIQPAKLEDSAVYLCASSPTRGLSHTFGSGTRLTVV.

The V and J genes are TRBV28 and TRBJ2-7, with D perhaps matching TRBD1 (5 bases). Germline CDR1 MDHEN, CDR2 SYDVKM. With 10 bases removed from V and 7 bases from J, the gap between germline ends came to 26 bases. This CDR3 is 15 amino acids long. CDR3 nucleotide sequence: TGTGCCACCTTGACAGAAGGACGGGTTCTACGGGAGCAGTACTTC. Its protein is CATLTEGRVLREQYF.

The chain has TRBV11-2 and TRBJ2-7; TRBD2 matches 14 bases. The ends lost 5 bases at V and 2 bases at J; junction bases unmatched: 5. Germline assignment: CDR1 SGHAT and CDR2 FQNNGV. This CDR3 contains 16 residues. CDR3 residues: CASSLRLAGGAYEQYF. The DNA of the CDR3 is TGTGCCAGCAGCCTCAGACTAGCGGGAGGGGCCTACGAGCAGTACTTC. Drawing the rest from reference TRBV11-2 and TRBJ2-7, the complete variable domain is EAGVAQSPRYKIIEKRQSVAFWCNPISGHATLYWYQQILGQGPKLLIQFQNNGVVDDSQLPKDRFSAERLKGVDSTLKIQPAKLEDSAVYLCASSLRLAGGAYEQYFGPGTRLTVT.

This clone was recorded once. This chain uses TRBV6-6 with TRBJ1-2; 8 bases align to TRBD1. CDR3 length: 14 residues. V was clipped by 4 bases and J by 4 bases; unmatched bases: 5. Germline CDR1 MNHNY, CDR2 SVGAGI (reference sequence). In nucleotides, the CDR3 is TGTGCCAGCAGTTCCGGACAGGGTAGCTATGGCTACACCTTC. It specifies CASSSGQGSYGYTF.

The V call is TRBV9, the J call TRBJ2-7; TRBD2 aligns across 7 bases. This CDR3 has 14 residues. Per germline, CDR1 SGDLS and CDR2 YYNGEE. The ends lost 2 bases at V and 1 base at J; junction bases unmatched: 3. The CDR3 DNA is TGTGCCAGCAGCGTCCGAGCGGGGTCCTACGAGCAGTACTTC. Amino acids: CASSVRAGSYEQYF.

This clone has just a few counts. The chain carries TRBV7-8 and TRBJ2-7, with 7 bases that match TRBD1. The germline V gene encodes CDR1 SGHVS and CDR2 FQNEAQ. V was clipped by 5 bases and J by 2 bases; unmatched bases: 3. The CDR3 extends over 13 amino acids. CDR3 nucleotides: TGTGCCAGCAGCAAGACAGGGCCCTACGAGCAGTACTTC. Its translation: CASSKTGPYEQYF.

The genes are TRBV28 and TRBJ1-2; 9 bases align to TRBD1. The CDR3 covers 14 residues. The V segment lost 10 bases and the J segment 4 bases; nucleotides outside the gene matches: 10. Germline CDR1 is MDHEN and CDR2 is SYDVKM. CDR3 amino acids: CATAQGQGRYGYTF. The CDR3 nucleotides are TGTGCCACCGCCCAGGGACAGGGACGCTATGGCTACACCTTC.

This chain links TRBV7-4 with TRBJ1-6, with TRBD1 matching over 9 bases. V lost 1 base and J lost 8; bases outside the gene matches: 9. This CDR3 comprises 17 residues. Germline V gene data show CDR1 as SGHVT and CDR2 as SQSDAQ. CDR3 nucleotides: TGTGCCAGCAGCTTAGACCACCGGGACAGGGTGCATTCACCCCTCCACTTT. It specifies CASSLDHRDRVHSPLHF. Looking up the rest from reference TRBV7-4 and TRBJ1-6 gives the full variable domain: GAGVSQSPRYKVAKRGRDVALRCDSISGHVTLYWYRQTLGQGSEVLTYSQSDAQRDKSGRPSGRFSAERPERSVSTLKIQRTEQGDSAVYLCASSLDHRDRVHSPLHFGNGTRLTVT.

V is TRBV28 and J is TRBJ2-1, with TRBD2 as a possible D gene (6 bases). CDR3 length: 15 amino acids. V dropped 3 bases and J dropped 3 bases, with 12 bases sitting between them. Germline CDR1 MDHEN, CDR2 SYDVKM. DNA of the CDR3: TGTGCCAGCAGTTTGGGCGGGGCCAACTACAATGAGCAGTTCTTC. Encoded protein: CASSLGGANYNEQFF. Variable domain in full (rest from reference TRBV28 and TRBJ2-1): DVKVTQSSRYLVKRTGEKVFLECVQDMDHENMFWYRQDPGLGLRLIYFSYDVKMKEKGDIPEGYSVSREKKERFSLILESASTNQTSMYLCASSLGGANYNEQFFGPGTRLTVL.

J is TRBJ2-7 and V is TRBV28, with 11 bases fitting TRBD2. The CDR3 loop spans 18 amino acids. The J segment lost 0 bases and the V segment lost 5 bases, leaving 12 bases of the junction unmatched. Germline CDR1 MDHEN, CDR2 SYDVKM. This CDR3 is CASSPRQGLAGNSYEQYF. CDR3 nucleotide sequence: TGTGCCAGCAGTCCCCGACAAGGACTAGCGGGTAACTCCTACGAGCAGTACTTC.

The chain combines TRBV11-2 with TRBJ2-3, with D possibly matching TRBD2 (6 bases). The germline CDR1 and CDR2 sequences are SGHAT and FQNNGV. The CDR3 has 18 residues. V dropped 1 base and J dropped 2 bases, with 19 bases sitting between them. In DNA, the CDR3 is TGTGCCAGCAGCTTAGGGGGTAGTGGAGCGGGCTACACAGATACGCAGTATTTT. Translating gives CASSLGGSGAGYTDTQYF.

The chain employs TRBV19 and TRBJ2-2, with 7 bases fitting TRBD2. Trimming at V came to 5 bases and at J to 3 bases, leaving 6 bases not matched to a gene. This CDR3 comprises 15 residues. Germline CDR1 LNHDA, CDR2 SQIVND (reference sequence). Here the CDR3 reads CASSPSGTHTGELFF. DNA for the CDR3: TGTGCCAGTAGTCCTAGCGGCACCCACACCGGGGAGCTGTTTTTT. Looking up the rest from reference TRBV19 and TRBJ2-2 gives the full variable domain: DGGITQSPKYLFRKEGQNVTLSCEQNLNHDAMYWYRQDPGQGLRLIYYSQIVNDFQKGDIAEGYSVSREKKESFPLTVTSAQKNPTAFYLCASSPSGTHTGELFFGEGSRLTVL.

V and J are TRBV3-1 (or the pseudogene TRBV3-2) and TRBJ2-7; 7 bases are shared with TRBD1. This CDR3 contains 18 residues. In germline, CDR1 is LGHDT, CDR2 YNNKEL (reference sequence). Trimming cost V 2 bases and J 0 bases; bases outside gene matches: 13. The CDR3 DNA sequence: TGTGCCAGCAGCCAAACCCGCGAGAGGGGGCAGAGCTCCTACGAGCAGTACTTC. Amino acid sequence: CASSQTRERGQSSYEQYF.

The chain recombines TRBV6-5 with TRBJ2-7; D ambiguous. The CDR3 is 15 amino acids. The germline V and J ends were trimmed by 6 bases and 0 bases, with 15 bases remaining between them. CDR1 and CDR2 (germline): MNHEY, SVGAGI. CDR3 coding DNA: TGTGCCAGCAGCCCCCAGAGCGCCACCTCCTACGAGCAGTACTTC. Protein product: CASSPQSATSYEQYF.

CDR3 residues: CASSLFPQGSGNTIYF. The CDR3 DNA follows: TGTGCCAGCAGTTTATTCCCCCAGGGGAGTGGAAACACCATATATTTT. The genes are TRBV28 and TRBJ1-3; D perhaps matches TRBD1 (6 bases). The CDR3 is 16 residues long. CDR1 and CDR2 (germline): MDHEN, SYDVKM. V was clipped by 1 base and J by 3 bases, with 13 bases between them.

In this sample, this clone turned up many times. CDR3: CASSPLGSRGPPRNTEAFF. In DNA, the CDR3 is TGTGCCAGCAGCCCGTTAGGGAGCAGGGGCCCCCCTAGGAACACTGAAGCTTTCTTT. This sequence joins TRBV14 and TRBJ1-1; possibly TRBD1 for D (6 bases). Trimming took off 4 bases at V and 1 base at J, with 25 bases between the two ends. CDR3 length: 19 amino acids. Looked up from germline, CDR1 is SGHDN and CDR2 is FVKESK.